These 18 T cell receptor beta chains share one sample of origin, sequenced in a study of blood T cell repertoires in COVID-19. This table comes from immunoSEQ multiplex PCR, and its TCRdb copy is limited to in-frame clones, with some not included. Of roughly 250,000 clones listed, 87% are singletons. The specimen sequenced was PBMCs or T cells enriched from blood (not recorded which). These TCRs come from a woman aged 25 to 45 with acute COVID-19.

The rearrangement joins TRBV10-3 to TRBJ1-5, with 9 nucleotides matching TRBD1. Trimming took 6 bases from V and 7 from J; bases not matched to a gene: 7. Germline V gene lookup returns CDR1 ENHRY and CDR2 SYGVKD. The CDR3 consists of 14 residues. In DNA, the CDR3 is TGTGCCATCAGAGGGGACAGGGAGGGGCAGCCCCAGCATTTT. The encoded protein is CAIRGDREGQPQHF.

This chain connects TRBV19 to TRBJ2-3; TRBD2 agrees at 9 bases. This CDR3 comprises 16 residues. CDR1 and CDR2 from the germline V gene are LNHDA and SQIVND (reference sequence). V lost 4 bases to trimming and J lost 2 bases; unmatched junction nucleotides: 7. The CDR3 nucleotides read TGTGCCAGTAGTACCCAGGGACTAGCACTCACAGATACGCAGTATTTT. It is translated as CASSTQGLALTDTQYF.

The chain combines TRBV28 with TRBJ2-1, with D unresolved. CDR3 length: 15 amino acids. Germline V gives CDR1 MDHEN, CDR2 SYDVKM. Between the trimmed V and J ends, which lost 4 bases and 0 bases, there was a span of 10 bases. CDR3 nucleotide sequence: TGTGCCAGCAGTTCAGCTGGAGTCTCCTACAATGAGCAGTTCTTC. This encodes CASSSAGVSYNEQFF.

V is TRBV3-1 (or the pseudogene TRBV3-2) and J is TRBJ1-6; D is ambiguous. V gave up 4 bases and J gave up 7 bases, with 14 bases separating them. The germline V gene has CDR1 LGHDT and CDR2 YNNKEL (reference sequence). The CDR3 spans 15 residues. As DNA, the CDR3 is TGTGCCAGCAGCCCTGAGGGCCAGTGGAATTCACCCCTCCACTTT. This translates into CASSPEGQWNSPLHF.

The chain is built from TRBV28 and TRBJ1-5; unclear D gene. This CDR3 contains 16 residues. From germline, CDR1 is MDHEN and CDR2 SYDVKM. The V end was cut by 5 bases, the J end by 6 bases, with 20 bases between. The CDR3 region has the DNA TGTGCCAGCAGTCTTGAGCAGCTACACCGGAGTCAGCCCCAGCATTTT. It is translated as CASSLEQLHRSQPQHF.

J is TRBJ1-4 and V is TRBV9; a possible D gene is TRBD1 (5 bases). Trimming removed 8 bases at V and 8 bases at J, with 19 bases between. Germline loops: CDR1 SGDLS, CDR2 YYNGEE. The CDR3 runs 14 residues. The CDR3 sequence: CASSQGGDGEKLFF. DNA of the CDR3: TGTGCCAGTAGTCAAGGCGGGGACGGCGAAAAACTGTTTTTT.

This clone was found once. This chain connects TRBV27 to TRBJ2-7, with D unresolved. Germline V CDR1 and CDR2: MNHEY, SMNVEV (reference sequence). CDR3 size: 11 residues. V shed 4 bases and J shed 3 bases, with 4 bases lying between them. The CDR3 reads CASSSHYEQYF. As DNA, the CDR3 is TGTGCCAGCAGTTCCCACTACGAGCAGTACTTC.

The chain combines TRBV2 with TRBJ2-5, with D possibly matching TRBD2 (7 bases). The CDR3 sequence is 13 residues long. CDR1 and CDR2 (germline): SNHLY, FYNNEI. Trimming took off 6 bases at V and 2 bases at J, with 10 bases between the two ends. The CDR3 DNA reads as TGTGCCAGCAGGGGGGGGCAGCAAGAGACCCAGTACTTC. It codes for CASRGGQQETQYF.

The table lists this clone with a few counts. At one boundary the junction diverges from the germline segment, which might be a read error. This chain's CDR3 is CASSRRRTGGSHEQYF. CDR3 sequence (DNA): TGTGCCAGCAGCCGCAGGAGGACAGGGGGCTCCCACGAGCAGTACTTC. V gene TRBV4-2 combines with J gene TRBJ2-7; 11 bases are a match to TRBD1. CDR1 LGHNA and CDR2 YNFKEQ come from the germline V gene. The CDR3 runs 16 residues.

The CDR3 region is CASSEGPRAGGRTGELFF. In DNA, the CDR3 is TGTGCCAGCAGTGAAGGTCCGCGTGCCGGTGGGAGAACCGGGGAGCTGTTTTTT. J is TRBJ2-2 and V is TRBV2, with a tentative D call TRBD2 (5 bases). Germline V gene lookup returns CDR1 SNHLY and CDR2 FYNNEI. This CDR3 has 18 residues. The ends were cut back, 1 base at V and 5 bases at J, with 20 bases in the middle. Based on the CDR3 plus reference TRBV2 and TRBJ2-2, the full variable domain is EPEVTQTPSHQVTQMGQEVILRCVPISNHLYFYWYRQILGQKVEFLVSFYNNEISEKSEIFDDQFSVERPDGSNFTLKIRSTKLEDSAMYFCASSEGPRAGGRTGELFFGEGSRLTVL.

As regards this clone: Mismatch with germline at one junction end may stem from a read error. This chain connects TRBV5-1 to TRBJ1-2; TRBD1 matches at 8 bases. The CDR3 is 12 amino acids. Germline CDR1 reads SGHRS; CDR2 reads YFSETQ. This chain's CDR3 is CASSFEKGQVAF. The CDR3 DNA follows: TGCGCCAGCAGCTTCGAGAAGGGACAGGTCGCCTTC.

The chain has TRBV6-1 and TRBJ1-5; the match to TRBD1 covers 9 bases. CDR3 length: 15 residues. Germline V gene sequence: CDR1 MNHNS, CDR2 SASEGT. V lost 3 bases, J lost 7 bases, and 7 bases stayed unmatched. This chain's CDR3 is CASSESQGARQPQHF. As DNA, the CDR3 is TGTGCCAGCAGTGAGTCACAGGGGGCCCGGCAGCCCCAGCATTTT.

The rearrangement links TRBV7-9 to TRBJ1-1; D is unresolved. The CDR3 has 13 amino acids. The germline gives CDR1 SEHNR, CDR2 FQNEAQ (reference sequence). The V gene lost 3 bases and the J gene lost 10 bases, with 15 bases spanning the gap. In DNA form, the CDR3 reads TGTGCCAGCAGCTTTTCGCGGGTCTCGGGAGCTTTCTTT. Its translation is CASSFSRVSGAFF.

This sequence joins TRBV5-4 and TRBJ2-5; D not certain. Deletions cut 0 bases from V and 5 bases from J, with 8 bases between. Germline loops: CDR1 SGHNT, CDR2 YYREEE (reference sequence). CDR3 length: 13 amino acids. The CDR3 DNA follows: TGTGCCAGCAGCTTGGCCGCCCGGGAGACCCAGTACTTC. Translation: CASSLAARETQYF.

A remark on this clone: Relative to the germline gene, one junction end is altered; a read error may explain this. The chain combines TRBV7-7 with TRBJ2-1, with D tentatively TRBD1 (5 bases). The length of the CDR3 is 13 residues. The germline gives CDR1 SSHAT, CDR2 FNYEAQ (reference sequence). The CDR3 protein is CASSLARQGEQFF. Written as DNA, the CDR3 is TGTGCTAGCAGCTTAGCCCGGCAGGGTGAGCAGTTCTTC.

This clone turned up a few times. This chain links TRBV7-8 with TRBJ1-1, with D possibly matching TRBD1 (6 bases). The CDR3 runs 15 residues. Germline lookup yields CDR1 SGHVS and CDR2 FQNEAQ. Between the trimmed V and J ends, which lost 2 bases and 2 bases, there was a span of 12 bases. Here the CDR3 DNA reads TGTGCCAGCAGCTTATGGGCAGGGGAAAACACTGAAGCTTTCTTT. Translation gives CASSLWAGENTEAFF.

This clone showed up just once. CDR3 nucleotide sequence: TGTGCCAGCAGCTTTAACAGGGGCCGTCAGCCCCAGCATTTT. Protein sequence: CASSFNRGRQPQHF. The rearrangement links TRBV7-8 to TRBJ1-5; TRBD1 matches 7 bases. The CDR3 sequence is 14 residues long. Germline CDR1 reads SGHVS; CDR2 reads FQNEAQ. With V trimmed by 3 bases and J by 6 bases, 5 bases remained unmatched.

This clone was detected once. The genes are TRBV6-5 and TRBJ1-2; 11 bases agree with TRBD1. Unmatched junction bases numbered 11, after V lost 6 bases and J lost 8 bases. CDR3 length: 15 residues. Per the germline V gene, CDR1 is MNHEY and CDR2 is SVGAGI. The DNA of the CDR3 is TGTGCCAGCAGCCTCCTCGGACAGGGGGCGCGAGGCTACACCTTC. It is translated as CASSLLGQGARGYTF.